This TCR beta chain came from a study of technical replicates of blood from a few donors. Measured with immunoSEQ multiplex PCR; TCRdb has only the in-frame clones, and not every one. The sample consists of 11,000 to 15,000 clones, roughly 84% of them appearing once. The germline V gene encodes CDR1 SGHNT and CDR2 YYREEE (reference sequence). The V gene end was trimmed by 4 bases and the J gene end by 6 bases; junction bases not matched to a gene: 4. This CDR3 has 15 residues. Material: PBMCs. The chain uses TRBV5-4 and TRBJ2-2, with TRBD1 matching over 12 bases. The clonotype comes from a human donor in good health. The CDR3 region has the DNA TGTGCCAGCAGCCCGGGACAGGGGGCGTCCGGGGAGCTGTTTTTT. Translated: CASSPGQGASGELFF.